This T cell receptor beta chain was sequenced for a study of blood T cell repertoires in COVID-19. Only in-frame clones appear in the TCRdb table, and some are missing; sequencing was by immunoSEQ multiplex PCR. This sample yields 65,000 to 75,000 clones, of which approximately 87% are seen a single time; approximately 4.7% belongs to the top ten. This CDR3 has 12 amino acids. Germline V gene lookup returns CDR1 SGHDT and CDR2 YYEEEE. Deletions cut 2 bases from V and 8 bases from J, with 5 bases between. The V call is TRBV5-6, the J call TRBJ1-6, with D unclear. Sequencing was carried out using peripheral blood. This TCR was recovered from a man over 45 with active COVID-19. CDR3: CASSFGYSPLHF. The CDR3 DNA reads TGTGCCAGCAGCTTCGGGTATTCACCCCTCCACTTT.